This note documents a single T cell receptor beta chain sequence. Its antigen remains unidentified. This entry comes from a study of T cells expressing NK-cell markers. About the study: It was sorted CD3+CD56+NKG2C+, CD3+CD56+NKG2C- and CD3+CD56-NKG2C+ T cells that supplied the TCR beta repertoires. HCMV seropositivity characterized seven of the eight sequenced donors, and seronegativity one.

Findings of the study overall: The contribution of dominant NKG2C+ clonotypes to CD8+ T cells in more than five donors was 1.0-7.0%.

Reanalyzing the 5' RACE reads, TCRdb keeps one entry per CDR3 protein, without DNA. This table lists hundreds of thousands of distinct CDR3 sequences. This TCR was sampled from a woman between 18 and 75 years old in good health. Sequenced sample: blood T cells: a sorted CD56 or NKG2C T cell subset, CD4+ or CD8+ T cells, or bulk PBMC T cells (not recorded which).

The CDR3 loop is CASSIGSQYNEQFF. The chain joins TRBV19 to TRBJ2-1. CDR3 length: 14 amino acids. The germline gives CDR1 LNHDA, CDR2 SQIVND (reference sequence).